This T cell receptor (beta chain) was captured in a study of regulatory T cells in long-lasting Graves disease. The CDR3 spans 13 residues. CDR1 is MNHEY, CDR2 SVGEGT, per germline. Trimming cost V 6 bases and J 7 bases; bases outside gene matches: 4. Combining iRepertoire HTBI primers with Arm-PCR of CDR3 regions, the authors built TCR beta libraries. TCRdb passed the multiplex PCR reads through MiXCR, listing each CDR3 protein once. The profile shows about 560,000 distinct CDR3 sequences, roughly a sixth of them singletons. With respect to this clonotype: What it recognizes is unknown.

General study results and limits: Among persistent patients, a larger number of public clonotypes were shared (about 2,800) than among newly diagnosed patients (under 1,000).

Time point described: newly diagnosed GD, antithyroid drugs for less than 3 months. Isolated PBMC RNA provided the starting material for the TCR library. Graves' disease diagnosis relied on American Thyroid Association guidelines. In addition, the sample was reused for a study of T cells in Graves' hyperthyroidism and ophthalmopathy. That paper notes: An initial round of RT-PCR targeting the TCR CDR3 relied on the HTBI primer set. Ophthalmopathy was identified by the model a median about seven months ahead of onset.

The chain employs TRBV6-2 or TRBV6-3 and TRBJ2-1; 9 bases map to TRBD1. The sample in question was peripheral blood mononuclear cells (PBMCs), obtained at new diagnosis, from a patient treated with antithyroid drugs. This clonotype was obtained from a man younger than 35 with Graves disease. CDR3 protein: CASRGTGMNEQFF. The CDR3 region has the DNA TGTGCCAGCAGGGGGACAGGGATGAATGAGCAGTTCTTC.